These T cell receptor beta chains were read from a single sample in a study of cytotoxic CD8 clonotypes in ibrutinib-treated CLL. Data came from immunoSEQ multiplex PCR; TCRdb stores just in-frame clones and leaves some out. The sample carries 110,000 to 150,000 clones, approximately 80% recorded once. The sample was PBMCs, taken after 24 months of ibrutinib treatment. These receptor sequences come from a human donor with chronic lymphocytic leukemia. Both conserved end residues are part of each CDR3. Fields, in order: V gene, D gene, clone size, J gene, CDR3 protein, CDR3 DNA. A D gene is named only where the DNA matches it firmly. For some rows the clone size is stated as once, few or many, or as a class when expanded; others skip it.

v_gene: TRBV9; d_gene: TRBD2; abundance: few; j_gene: TRBJ2-5; CDR3aa: CASSVPPAGGRETQYF; CDR3nt: TGTGCCAGCAGCGTACCTCCAGCGGGGGGGCGGGAGACCCAGTACTTC
v_gene: TRBV7-9; d_gene: .; abundance: .; j_gene: TRBJ2-1; CDR3aa: CASSPAGSVQGGEQFF; CDR3nt: TGTGCCAGCAGCCCAGCCGGTTCCGTACAGGGTGGGGAGCAGTTCTTC
v_gene: TRBV6-5; d_gene: TRBD1; abundance: medium-sized; j_gene: TRBJ1-2; CDR3aa: CASSYGAGGGYGYTF; CDR3nt: TGTGCCAGCAGTTACGGGGCAGGGGGAGGCTATGGCTACACCTTC
v_gene: TRBV14; d_gene: TRBD1; abundance: .; j_gene: TRBJ2-5; CDR3aa: CASSQPGTGYETQYF; CDR3nt: TGTGCCAGCAGCCAACCCGGGACAGGGTATGAGACCCAGTACTTC
v_gene: TRBV6-5; d_gene: .; abundance: once; j_gene: TRBJ1-5; CDR3aa: CASSYSTRSEPQHF; CDR3nt: TGTGCCAGCAGTTACTCGACTAGGTCAGAGCCCCAGCATTTT
v_gene: TRBV7-6; d_gene: .; abundance: .; j_gene: TRBJ2-3; CDR3aa: CASSPGTSTDTQYF; CDR3nt: TGTGCCAGCAGCCCGGGGACCAGCACAGATACGCAGTATTTT
v_gene: TRBV5-4; d_gene: .; abundance: few; j_gene: TRBJ1-2; CDR3aa: CASSLGSGYGYTF; CDR3nt: TGTGCCAGCAGCTTGGGGTCAGGGTATGGCTACACCTTC
v_gene: TRBV2; d_gene: TRBD1; abundance: once; j_gene: TRBJ2-5; CDR3aa: CARGLRETQYF; CDR3nt: TGTGCGAGGGGGCTAAGGGAGACCCAGTACTTC
v_gene: TRBV5-1; d_gene: TRBD2; abundance: .; j_gene: TRBJ2-1; CDR3aa: CASSLAGGLDGNEQFF; CDR3nt: TGCGCCAGCAGCTTGGCCGGGGGACTAGACGGCAATGAGCAGTTCTTC
v_gene: TRBV28; d_gene: .; abundance: once; j_gene: TRBJ1-2; CDR3aa: CASSLHRTLYGYTF; CDR3nt: TGTGCCAGCAGTTTACACAGGACCCTCTATGGCTACACCTTC
v_gene: TRBV18; d_gene: TRBD1; abundance: .; j_gene: TRBJ2-4; CDR3aa: CASSRSGQQNIQYF; CDR3nt: TGTGCCAGCTCACGCTCGGGACAGCAAAACATTCAGTACTTC
v_gene: TRBV4-3; d_gene: .; abundance: .; j_gene: TRBJ2-2; CDR3aa: CASSPITGELFF; CDR3nt: TGCGCCAGCAGCCCCATAACCGGGGAGCTGTTTTTT
v_gene: TRBV7-2; d_gene: .; abundance: .; j_gene: TRBJ2-3; CDR3aa: CASSPHVGRETDTQYF; CDR3nt: TGTGCCAGCAGCCCCCACGTGGGGCGGGAAACAGATACGCAGTATTTT
v_gene: TRBV19; d_gene: .; abundance: .; j_gene: TRBJ2-3; CDR3aa: CASSTPTETQYF; CDR3nt: TGTGCCAGTAGTACCCCCACGGAGACGCAGTATTTT